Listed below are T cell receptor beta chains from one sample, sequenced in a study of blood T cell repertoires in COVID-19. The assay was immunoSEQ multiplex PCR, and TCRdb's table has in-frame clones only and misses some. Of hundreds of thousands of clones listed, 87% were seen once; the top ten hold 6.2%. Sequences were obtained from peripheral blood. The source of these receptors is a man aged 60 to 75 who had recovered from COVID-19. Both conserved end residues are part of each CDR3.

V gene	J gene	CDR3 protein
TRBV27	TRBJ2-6	CASSSLTPRTGANVLTF
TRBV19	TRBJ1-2	CASSPTAPGAETF
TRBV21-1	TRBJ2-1	CASSKDSEQFF
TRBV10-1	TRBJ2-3	CASSQSGESTDTQYF
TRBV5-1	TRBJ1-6	CASSLRTAISDSPLHF
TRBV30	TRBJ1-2	CAWSPGGTMYGYTF
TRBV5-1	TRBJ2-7	CASSLGTSRSYEQYF
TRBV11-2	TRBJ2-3	CASSLLRDTQYF
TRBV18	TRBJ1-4	CASSPQRTGKEKLFF
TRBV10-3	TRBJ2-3	CAISVEYTQYF
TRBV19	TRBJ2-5	CASSTPGTGAETQYF
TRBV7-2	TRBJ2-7	CASSLRPGLGYEQYF
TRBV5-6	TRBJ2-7	CASSLPPGEQYF
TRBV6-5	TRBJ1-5	CASSRGGASQPQHF
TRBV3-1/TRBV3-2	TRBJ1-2	CASSQVRGARGYTF
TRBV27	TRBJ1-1	CASSLSGGGIAEAFF
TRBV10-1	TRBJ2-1	CASSLDSGRYNEQFF
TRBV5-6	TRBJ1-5	CASSLNRDGQPQHF
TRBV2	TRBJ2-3	CASTEAGAFTDTQYF
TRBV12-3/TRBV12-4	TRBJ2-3	CATRASTDTQYF
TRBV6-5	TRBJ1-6	CAGRDSETYNSPLHF
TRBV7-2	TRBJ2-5	CASSFSGGGVRETQYF
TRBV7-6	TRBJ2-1	CASSSTEGSEQFF